A selection of T cell receptor beta chains follows, all from one sample in a study of control samples from healthy donors and cancer patients. The assay was immunoSEQ multiplex PCR, and TCRdb's table has in-frame clones only and misses some. In the table there are some 210,000 clones, about 90% of which are singletons. Sequencing used blood. The receptor source for this set is a man between 25 and 39 years old in good health. The CDR3 runs from the conserved cysteine through the conserved F or W. D genes are given only for firm matches. Not every row has a clone size; where given, it reads once, few, many or a size class.

>TRBJ1-2|.|.|TRBV30
TGTGCCTGGAGTTCCCCGTCCGGCTACACCTTC
CAWSSPSGYTF
>TRBJ2-7|.|.|TRBV10-3
TGTGCCATCAGTGAGCAGGGACTCCGTCTCTCCTACGAGCAGTACTTC
CAISEQGLRLSYEQYF
>TRBJ2-3|.|.|TRBV5-4
TGTGCCAGCAGCTACGTGGGTTGGGAGGCAAACGGAGATACGCAGTATTTT
CASSYVGWEANGDTQYF
>TRBJ2-4|.|TRBD1|TRBV27
TGTGCCAGCAGTCCACGGGACAGGGGAGTTTTGGGCAAAAACATTCAGTACTTC
CASSPRDRGVLGKNIQYF
>TRBJ1-6|.|TRBD1|TRBV18
TGTGCCAGCTCACCTAGGACAGGTCGCTCCAATTCACCCCTCCACTTT
CASSPRTGRSNSPLHF
>TRBJ1-2|.|.|TRBV9
TGTGCCAGCAGCTTCAGGGAGGACTATGGCTACACCTTC
CASSFREDYGYTF
>TRBJ2-3|.|TRBD2|TRBV3-1/TRBV3-2
TGTGCCAGCAGCCAAGCTGTAGCGGGGGGAAACCCTGTTCCGCAGTATTTT
CASSQAVAGGNPVPQYF
>TRBJ2-7|.|TRBD2|TRBV6-5
TGTGCCAGCAGTCTAGCGGGGTACTACGAGCAGTACTTC
CASSLAGYYEQYF
>TRBJ1-3|.|.|TRBV5-5
TGTGCCAGCAGCTTTAATCTTAACTCTGGAAACACCATATATTTT
CASSFNLNSGNTIYF
>TRBJ2-7|once|.|TRBV5-1
TGCGCCAGCAGCTTGGTAGGGGGACCAGAGTACGAGCAGTACTTC
CASSLVGGPEYEQYF
>TRBJ2-7|.|TRBD1|TRBV27
TGTGCCAGCAGTTCAGGGGGCGGGTACGAGCAGTACTTC
CASSSGGGYEQYF
>TRBJ1-4|.|.|TRBV30
TGTGCCTGGAGTAAGAGAATTAATGAAAAACTGTTTTTT
CAWSKRINEKLFF
>TRBJ2-1|.|TRBD2|TRBV7-3
TGTGCCAGCAGCTACCTGGGACTACCCCCTTACAATGAGCAGTTCTTC
CASSYLGLPPYNEQFF
>TRBJ1-2|.|.|TRBV4-1
TGCGCCAGCAGCCCGACTATAAGGCAGGAGAGTTATGGCTACACCTTC
CASSPTIRQESYGYTF
>TRBJ2-7|.|TRBD1|TRBV3-1/TRBV3-2
TGTGCCAGCAGCCGGGACAGGGGGTTCTTAGGGCAGTACTTC
CASSRDRGFLGQYF
>TRBJ1-4|.|.|TRBV2
TGTGCCAGCAGTGATTCGGGCAGCCCTAATGAAAAACTGTTTTTT
CASSDSGSPNEKLFF
>TRBJ1-3|.|.|TRBV30
TGTGCCTCCTCGGGGTTGACTGGAAACACCATATATTTT
CASSGLTGNTIYF
>TRBJ1-2|few|TRBD1|TRBV7-2
TGTGCCAGCAGCTTAGCTCGGGGACAGGCTGCGGGCTACACCTTC
CASSLARGQAAGYTF
>TRBJ1-4|.|.|TRBV12-3/TRBV12-4
TGTGCCAGCAGCCTAGGAGAAAAACTGTTTTTT
CASSLGEKLFF
>TRBJ2-2|.|.|TRBV6-5
TGTGCCAGCAGTTACTCTTCTAGTGGTGGGAGGGAGCTGTTTTTT
CASSYSSSGGRELFF
>TRBJ1-2|.|.|TRBV5-6
TGTGCCAGCACCCGCGGGACACTGTACGGCTATGGCTACACCTTC
CASTRGTLYGYGYTF
>TRBJ1-6|.|.|TRBV6-5
TGTGCCAGCAGTATGGACTCCTATAATTCACCCCTCCACTTT
CASSMDSYNSPLHF
>TRBJ2-3|.|.|TRBV10-1
TGCGCCAGCAGTTCAGGGTCGTTGCAGTATTTT
CASSSGSLQYF
>TRBJ2-7|.|TRBD1|TRBV19
TGTGCCAGTAGATTACAGGGGATGGGCTTCTACGAGCAGTACTTC
CASRLQGMGFYEQYF
>TRBJ2-2|.|TRBD2|TRBV4-2
TGTGCCAGCAGCCAAGATATGCGGGGGGGCGACACCGGGGAGCTGTTTTTT
CASSQDMRGGDTGELFF
>TRBJ1-2|few|TRBD1|TRBV5-1
TGCGCCAGCACCCTGATAGAAGGGGGCGACTATGGCTACACCTTC
CASTLIEGGDYGYTF
>TRBJ1-1|.|TRBD1|TRBV12-3/TRBV12-4
TGTGCCAGCAAACAGGGGGGAGGGGCTGAAGCTTTCTTT
CASKQGGGAEAFF
>TRBJ1-1|.|TRBD1|TRBV6-6
TGTGCCAGCAGTTCCCCTTCTGACAGGGGAGTTGGAGCTTTCTTT
CASSSPSDRGVGAFF
>TRBJ1-2|.|.|TRBV5-4
TGTGCCAGCAGCTTGGGCCGCGGTTTAAATGGCTACACCTTC
CASSLGRGLNGYTF
>TRBJ1-2|.|.|TRBV7-2
TGTGCCAGCAGCCAGGGATGGGGCAGGGGCTATGGCTACACCTTC
CASSQGWGRGYGYTF
>TRBJ1-5|few|.|TRBV21-1
TGTGCCAGCGTCATCTTTGAACCGGCTCAGCCCCAGCATTTT
CASVIFEPAQPQHF
>TRBJ1-6|.|TRBD1|TRBV19
TGTGCCAGTACCAGCCGGACAGGGGGTGCCTATAATTCACCCCTCCACTTT
CASTSRTGGAYNSPLHF
>TRBJ1-6|.|.|TRBV5-4
TGTGCCAGCAGCTTGGACAATTCACCCCTCCACTTT
CASSLDNSPLHF
>TRBJ2-7|.|.|TRBV11-2
TGTGCCAGCAGCCTCACTACCGACTACGAGCAGTACTTC
CASSLTTDYEQYF
>TRBJ2-3|.|.|TRBV18
TGTGCCAGCTCACGGGGGCCTAGCACAGATACGCAGTATTTT
CASSRGPSTDTQYF
>TRBJ1-1|.|TRBD1|TRBV4-1
TGCGCCAGCAGCCTTACAGGGGGGAACACTGAAGCTTTCTTT
CASSLTGGNTEAFF
>TRBJ1-2|.|.|TRBV15
TGTGCCACCAGCAGAGCCCTCCATCCAGCTTATGGCTACACCTTC
CATSRALHPAYGYTF
>TRBJ1-2|.|.|TRBV4-1
TGCGCCAGCAGCCAAGATAGATGGACAATCCAGAGCAACTATGGCTACACCTTC
CASSQDRWTIQSNYGYTF
>TRBJ2-1|.|.|TRBV7-9
TGTGCCAGCAGCTTAGGTCGGGGGCTGGGCGATGAGCAGTTCTTC
CASSLGRGLGDEQFF
>TRBJ1-2|.|.|TRBV12-3/TRBV12-4
TGTGCCAGCAGCGAACAGGGTCTTGGGGGCTACACCTTC
CASSEQGLGGYTF
>TRBJ2-1|few|TRBD2|TRBV4-1
TGCGCCAGCAGACCGACTAGCGGGGCCTACAATGAGCAGTTCTTC
CASRPTSGAYNEQFF
>TRBJ1-4|.|.|TRBV3-1/TRBV3-2
TGTGCCAGCAGCCAAGGTCTCCTTGATAGCGAAAAACTGTTTTTT
CASSQGLLDSEKLFF
>TRBJ1-1|.|TRBD1|TRBV5-4
TGTGCCAGCAGCGAACAGGGGGCCGGGGGGAATGAAGCTTTCTTT
CASSEQGAGGNEAFF
>TRBJ2-7|.|.|TRBV2
TGTGCCAGCAGTGAATCGCGGGCCTACGAGCAGTACTTC
CASSESRAYEQYF
>TRBJ1-3|.|.|TRBV7-8
TGTGCCAGCAGCCCGGGACGGCAGGGAAACACCATATATTTT
CASSPGRQGNTIYF
>TRBJ1-1|.|.|TRBV29-1
TGCAGCGTTGAAGCCCCAGATATCGAAGCTTTCTTT
CSVEAPDIEAFF
>TRBJ1-4|once|.|TRBV5-1
TGCGCCAGCACATCGACAGGAGAAGAAAAACTGTTTTTT
CASTSTGEEKLFF
>TRBJ1-2|.|.|TRBV7-9
TGTGCCAGCAGCTTATTTGTGGTTGAGAACTATGGCTACACCTTC
CASSLFVVENYGYTF
>TRBJ2-3|.|TRBD2|TRBV5-6
TGTGCCAGCAGTGGCCTCCAGCGGGGGGGCGCAGATACGCAGTATTTT
CASSGLQRGGADTQYF
>TRBJ1-4|once|.|TRBV3-1/TRBV3-2
TGTGCCAGCAGCCATCAGAACGGGTATAATGAAAAACTGTTTTTT
CASSHQNGYNEKLFF
>TRBJ2-2|.|TRBD1|TRBV7-9
TGTGCCAGCAGCAACCGGGACAGGGGAACCGGGGAGCTGTTTTTT
CASSNRDRGTGELFF
>TRBJ1-2|.|.|TRBV5-1
TGCGCCAGCAGCCCCGACGCACAGGCCCCCAATGGCTACACCTTC
CASSPDAQAPNGYTF
>TRBJ2-7|.|TRBD1|TRBV2
TGTGCCAGCAGGCCCGGGACAGGCGCCTACGAGCAGTACTTC
CASRPGTGAYEQYF